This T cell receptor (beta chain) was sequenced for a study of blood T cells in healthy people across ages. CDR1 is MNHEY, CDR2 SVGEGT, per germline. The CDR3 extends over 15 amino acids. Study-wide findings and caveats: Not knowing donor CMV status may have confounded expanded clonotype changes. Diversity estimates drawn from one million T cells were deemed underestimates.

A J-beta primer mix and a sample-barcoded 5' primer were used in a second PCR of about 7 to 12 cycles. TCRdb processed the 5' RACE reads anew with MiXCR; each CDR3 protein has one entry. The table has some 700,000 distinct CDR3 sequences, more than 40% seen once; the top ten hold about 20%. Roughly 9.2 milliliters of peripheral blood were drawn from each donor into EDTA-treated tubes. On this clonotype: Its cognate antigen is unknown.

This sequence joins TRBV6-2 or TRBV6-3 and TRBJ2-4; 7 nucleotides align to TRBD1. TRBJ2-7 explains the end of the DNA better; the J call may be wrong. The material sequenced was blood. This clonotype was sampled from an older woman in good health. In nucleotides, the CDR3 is TGTGCCAGCAGCACTCGGGACAGAAACTCCTACGAGCAGTACTTC. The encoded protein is CASSTRDRNSYEQYF.